This TCR beta chain was captured in a study of shared clonotypes between healthy human individuals. On the study more broadly: For every donor, three CD4 naive, three CD4 memory, two CD8 naive and one CD8 memory plates were used. Study findings and constraints: Memory subsets generally showed smaller estimated richness than naive subsets did. Clonotypes not shared had lower generation probabilities than those common to all four donors. The small donor group covered limited genetic and exposure diversity.

Cells designated naive CD8 were CD45RO-negative and were positively selected for CCR7, with terminally differentiated effector memory CD45RA+ cells excluded. Trimming took off 0 bases at V and 1 base at J, with 8 bases between the two ends. The CDR3 runs 14 residues. In germline, CDR1 is SGHNT, CDR2 YYREEE (reference sequence). A word on this clone: The antigen remains undetermined. Other DNA variants within this sample encode the same CDR3.

Measured with immunoSEQ multiplex PCR; TCRdb has only the in-frame clones, and not every one. The data contain about 2 million clones, just under 95% of them singletons. This sequence originates from a man aged 18 to 35 in good health. The J gene is TRBJ2-7, the V gene TRBV5-4; D gene ambiguous. Source material: naive CD8+ T cells sorted from blood. The CDR3 region has the DNA TGTGCCAGCAGCTTGGGGGAAGTTTCCTACGAGCAGTACTTC. This codes for CASSLGEVSYEQYF.